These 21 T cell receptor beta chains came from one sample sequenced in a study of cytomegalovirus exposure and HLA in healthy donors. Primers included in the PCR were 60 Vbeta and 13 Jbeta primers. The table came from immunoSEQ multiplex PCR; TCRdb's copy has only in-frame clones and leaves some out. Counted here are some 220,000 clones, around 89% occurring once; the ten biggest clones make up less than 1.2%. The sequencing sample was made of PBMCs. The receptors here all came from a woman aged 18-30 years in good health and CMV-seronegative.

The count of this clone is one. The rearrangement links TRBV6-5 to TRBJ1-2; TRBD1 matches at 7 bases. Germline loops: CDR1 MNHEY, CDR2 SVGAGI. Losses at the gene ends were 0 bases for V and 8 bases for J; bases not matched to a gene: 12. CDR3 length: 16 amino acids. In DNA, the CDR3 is TGTGCCAGCAGTTACTCGTCGAGGGCCAGGGGGGCCGGCTACACCTTC. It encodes CASSYSSRARGAGYTF.

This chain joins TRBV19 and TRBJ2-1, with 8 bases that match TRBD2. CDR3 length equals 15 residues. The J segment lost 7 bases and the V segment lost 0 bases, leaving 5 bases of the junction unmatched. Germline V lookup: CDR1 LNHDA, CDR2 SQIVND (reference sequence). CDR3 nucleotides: TGTGCCAGTAGTATAGATGGCGGGGGGCCAAATGAGCAGTTCTTC. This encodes CASSIDGGGPNEQFF.

CDR3 bases: TGTGCCAGCAGTGTTTTTGCAGAAGTTAACTATGGCTACACCTTC. Amino acid sequence: CASSVFAEVNYGYTF. The V gene is TRBV2, the J gene TRBJ1-2; no reliable D call. This CDR3 is 15 amino acids long. Per the germline V gene, CDR1 is SNHLY and CDR2 is FYNNEI. Trimming took 4 bases from V and 1 from J, leaving 13 bases between them.

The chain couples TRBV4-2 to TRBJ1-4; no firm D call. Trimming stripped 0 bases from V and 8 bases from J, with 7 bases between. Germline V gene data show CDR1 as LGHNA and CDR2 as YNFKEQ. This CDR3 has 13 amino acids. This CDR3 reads CASSQEGREKLFF. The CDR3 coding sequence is TGTGCCAGCAGCCAAGAAGGGAGGGAAAAACTGTTTTTT.

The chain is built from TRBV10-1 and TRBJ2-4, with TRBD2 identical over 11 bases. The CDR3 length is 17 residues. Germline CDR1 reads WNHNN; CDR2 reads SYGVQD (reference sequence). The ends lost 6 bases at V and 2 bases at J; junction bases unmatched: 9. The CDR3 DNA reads TGCGCCAGCAGCCTTGTACTAGCGGGGGAGACCAAAAACATTCAGTACTTC. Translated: CASSLVLAGETKNIQYF.

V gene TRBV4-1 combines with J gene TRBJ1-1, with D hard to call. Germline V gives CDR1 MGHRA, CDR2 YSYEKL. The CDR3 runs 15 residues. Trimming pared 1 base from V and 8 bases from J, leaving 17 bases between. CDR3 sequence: CASSQVDSARSEAFF. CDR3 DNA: TGCGCCAGCAGCCAAGTTGATAGCGCTAGATCGGAAGCTTTCTTT.

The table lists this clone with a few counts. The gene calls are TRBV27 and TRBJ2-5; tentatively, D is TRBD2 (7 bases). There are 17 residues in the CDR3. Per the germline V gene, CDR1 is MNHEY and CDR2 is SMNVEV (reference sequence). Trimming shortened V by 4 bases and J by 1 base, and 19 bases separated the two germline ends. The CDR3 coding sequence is TGTGCCAGCAGTTGGATGGGGCGCGGGGGCATCCAAGAGACCCAGTACTTC. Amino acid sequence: CASSWMGRGGIQETQYF.

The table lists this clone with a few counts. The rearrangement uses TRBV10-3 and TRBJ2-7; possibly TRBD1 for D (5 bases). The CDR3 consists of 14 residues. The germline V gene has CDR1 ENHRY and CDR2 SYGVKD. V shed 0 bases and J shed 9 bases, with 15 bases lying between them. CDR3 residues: CAISESGQGLGQYF. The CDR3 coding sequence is TGTGCCATCAGTGAGTCAGGTCAGGGTCTCGGGCAGTACTTC.

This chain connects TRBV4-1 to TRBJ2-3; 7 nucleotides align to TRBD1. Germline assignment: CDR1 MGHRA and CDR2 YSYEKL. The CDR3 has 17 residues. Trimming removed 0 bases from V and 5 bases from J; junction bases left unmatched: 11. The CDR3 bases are TGCGCCAGCAGCCAAGATGAAATGACAGGGACCATAGATACGCAGTATTTT. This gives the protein CASSQDEMTGTIDTQYF.

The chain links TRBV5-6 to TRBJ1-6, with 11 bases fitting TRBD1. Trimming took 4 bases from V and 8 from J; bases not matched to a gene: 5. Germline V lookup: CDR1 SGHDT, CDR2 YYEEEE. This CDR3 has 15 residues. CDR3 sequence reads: CASSPPGQGDSPLHF. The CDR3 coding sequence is TGTGCCAGCAGCCCGCCGGGACAGGGGGATTCACCCCTCCACTTT.

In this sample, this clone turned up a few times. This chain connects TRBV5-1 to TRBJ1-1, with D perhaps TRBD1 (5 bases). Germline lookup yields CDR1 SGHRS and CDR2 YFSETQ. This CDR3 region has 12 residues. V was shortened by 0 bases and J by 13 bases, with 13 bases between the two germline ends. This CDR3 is CASSLDGPRGFF. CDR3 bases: TGCGCCAGCAGCTTGGATGGACCAAGGGGTTTCTTT.

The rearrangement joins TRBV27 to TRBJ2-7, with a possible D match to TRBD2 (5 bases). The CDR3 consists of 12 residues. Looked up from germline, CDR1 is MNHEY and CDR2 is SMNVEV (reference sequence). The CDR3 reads CAAGLWSHEQYF. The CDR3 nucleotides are TGTGCGGCGGGTCTTTGGTCCCACGAGCAGTACTTC.

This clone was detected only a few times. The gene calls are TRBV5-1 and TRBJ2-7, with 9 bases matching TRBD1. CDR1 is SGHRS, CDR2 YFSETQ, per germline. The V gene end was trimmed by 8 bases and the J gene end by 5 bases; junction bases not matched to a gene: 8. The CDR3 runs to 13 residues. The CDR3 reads CASQPGQGDEQYF. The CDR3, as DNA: TGCGCCAGTCAACCGGGACAGGGTGACGAGCAGTACTTC.

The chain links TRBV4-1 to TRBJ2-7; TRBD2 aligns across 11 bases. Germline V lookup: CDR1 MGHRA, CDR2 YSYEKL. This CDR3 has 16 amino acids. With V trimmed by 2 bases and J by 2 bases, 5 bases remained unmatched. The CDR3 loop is CASSQSLTSGTYEQYF. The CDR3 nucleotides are TGCGCCAGCAGCCAATCCTTGACTAGCGGGACCTACGAGCAGTACTTC.

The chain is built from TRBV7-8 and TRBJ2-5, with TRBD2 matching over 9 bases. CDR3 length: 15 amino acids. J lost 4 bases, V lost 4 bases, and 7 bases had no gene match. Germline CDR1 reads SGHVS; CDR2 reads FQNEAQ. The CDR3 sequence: CASSSPAGGGETQYF. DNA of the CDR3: TGTGCCAGCAGCTCACCAGCGGGGGGCGGAGAGACCCAGTACTTC.

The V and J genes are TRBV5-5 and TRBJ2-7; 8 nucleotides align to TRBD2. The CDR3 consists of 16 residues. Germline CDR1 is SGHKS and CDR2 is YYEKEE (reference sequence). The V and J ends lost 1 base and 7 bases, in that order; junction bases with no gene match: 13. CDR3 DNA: TGTGCCAGCAGCTTGTGGAGTCGGGGGGGACTAGGGGAGCAGTACTTC. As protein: CASSLWSRGGLGEQYF.

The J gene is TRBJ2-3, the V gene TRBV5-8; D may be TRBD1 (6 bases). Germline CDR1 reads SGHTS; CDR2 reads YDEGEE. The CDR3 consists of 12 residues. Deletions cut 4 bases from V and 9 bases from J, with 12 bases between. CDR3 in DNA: TGTGCCAGCAGCACAGGGTCGGGAACGCAGTATTTT. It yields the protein CASSTGSGTQYF.

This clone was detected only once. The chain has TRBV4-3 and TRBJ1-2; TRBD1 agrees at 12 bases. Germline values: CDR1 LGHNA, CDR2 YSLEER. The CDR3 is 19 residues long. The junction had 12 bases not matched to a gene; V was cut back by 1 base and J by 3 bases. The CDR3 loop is CASSQARRDRGLWDYGYTF. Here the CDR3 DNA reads TGCGCCAGCAGCCAAGCCCGCCGGGACAGGGGGCTTTGGGACTATGGCTACACCTTC.

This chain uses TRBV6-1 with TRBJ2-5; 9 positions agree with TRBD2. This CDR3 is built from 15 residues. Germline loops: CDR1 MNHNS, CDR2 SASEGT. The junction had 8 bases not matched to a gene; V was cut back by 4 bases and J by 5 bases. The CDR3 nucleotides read TGTGCCAGCAGTGTTCTACTAGCGGGCTTGGAGACCCAGTACTTC. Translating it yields CASSVLLAGLETQYF.

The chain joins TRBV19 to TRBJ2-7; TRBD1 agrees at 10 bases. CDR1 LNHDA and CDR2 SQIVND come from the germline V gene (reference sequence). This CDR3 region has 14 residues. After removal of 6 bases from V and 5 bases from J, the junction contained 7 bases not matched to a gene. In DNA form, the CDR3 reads TGTGCCAGTAGCACCGGGACAGGGGTAGACGAGCAGTACTTC. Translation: CASSTGTGVDEQYF. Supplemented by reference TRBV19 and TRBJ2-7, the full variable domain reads DGGITQSPKYLFRKEGQNVTLSCEQNLNHDAMYWYRQDPGQGLRLIYYSQIVNDFQKGDIAEGYSVSREKKESFPLTVTSAQKNPTAFYLCASSTGTGVDEQYFGPGTRLTVT.

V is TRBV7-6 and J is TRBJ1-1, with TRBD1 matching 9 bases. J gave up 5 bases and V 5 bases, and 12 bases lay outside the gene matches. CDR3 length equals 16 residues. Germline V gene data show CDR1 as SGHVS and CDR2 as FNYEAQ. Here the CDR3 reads CASSPSPGQGWTEAFF. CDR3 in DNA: TGTGCCAGCAGCCCAAGTCCGGGACAGGGATGGACTGAAGCTTTCTTT.